This T cell receptor (beta chain) is drawn from a study of Graves' ophthalmopathy and Graves' hyperthyroidism. Study-wide results and caveats: A 13-signature model separated ophthalmopathy from stable hyperthyroidism, approximately 87% sensitivity, 80% to 83% specificity. Ophthalmopathy progression was predicted with around 71% sensitivity and roughly 74% specificity.

The length of the CDR3 is 13 residues. Germline loops: CDR1 MNHEY, CDR2 SVGAGI. V was trimmed by 5 bases and J by 9 bases, leaving 17 bases between them. There are many counts of this clonotype. The antigen is unknown. Investigators amplified TCR beta CDR3 regions from RNA transcripts. The authors performed first-round RT-PCR with HTBI primers and then a second-round multiplex PCR. TCRdb reanalysed the multiplex PCR reads using MiXCR and keeps one entry per CDR3 protein. The sample contains roughly 500,000 distinct CDR3 sequences, 13% to 15% of which appear only once. Sequences were obtained from blood. The chain is built from TRBV6-5 and TRBJ2-7; D is possibly TRBD1 (6 bases). This receptor was obtained from a woman in her twenties or thirties with Graves' ophthalmopathy. CDR3 nucleotide sequence: TGTGCCAGCAGTAACCTCGGACAGACGGGGCAGTACTTC. Its protein is CASSNLGQTGQYF.